The source of this T cell receptor beta chain is a study of blood T cell repertoires in COVID-19. As for the study in general: PBMCs, B-cell-depleted T cells, or T cells were the source of the cDNA or gDNA that made up the material.

The V gene end was trimmed by 4 bases and the J gene end by 4 bases; junction bases not matched to a gene: 9. Germline values: CDR1 SGDLS, CDR2 YYNGEE. This CDR3 has 15 residues. Clones were read by immunoSEQ multiplex PCR, and TCRdb kept only the in-frame ones, dropping some. The data show roughly 240,000 clones, roughly 80% seen once. The chain couples TRBV9 to TRBJ2-7; TRBD1 agrees at 9 bases. The TCR originated in a woman aged 65 to 85 with acute or convalescent COVID-19. The sample taken for sequencing was peripheral blood. DNA of the CDR3: TGTGCCAGCAGCCCGCGACAGGGGGGCCTTTACGAGCAGTACTTC. Translating gives CASSPRQGGLYEQYF.